The text below deals with one T cell receptor (beta chain). The source of the sample is a study of blood T cells in healthy people across ages. Germline values: CDR1 SNHLY, CDR2 FYNNEI. The CDR3 loop spans 14 amino acids. V dropped 8 bases and J dropped 0; count of bases not matched to a gene: 7. A sample-barcoded 5' primer and a J-beta primer mix were used in a second PCR of about 6 to 11 cycles. TCRdb reanalysed the 5' RACE reads using MiXCR and keeps one entry per CDR3 protein. Here the sample spans some 940,000 distinct CDR3 sequences, about 29% being singletons. The same data also contributed to another study, on T cells of mothers and their children.

Sequencing used blood. The chain uses TRBV2 and TRBJ2-7, with 7 bases fitting TRBD1. The clonotype originates from a woman between 40 and 50 years old in good health. The CDR3 DNA reads TGTGCCAGCGGTCGGGACAGAAGCTCCTACGAGCAGTACTTC. It translates to CASGRDRSSYEQYF.